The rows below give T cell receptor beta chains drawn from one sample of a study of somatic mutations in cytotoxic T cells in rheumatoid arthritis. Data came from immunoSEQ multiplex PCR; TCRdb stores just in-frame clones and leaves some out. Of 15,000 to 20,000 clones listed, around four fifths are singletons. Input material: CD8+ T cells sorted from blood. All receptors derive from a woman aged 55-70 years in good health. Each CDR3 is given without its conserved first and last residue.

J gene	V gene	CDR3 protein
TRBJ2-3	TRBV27	ASSLGVTDTQY
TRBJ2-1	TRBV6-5	ASTPGGEYNEQF
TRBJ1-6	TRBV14	ASSQLRGNSPLH
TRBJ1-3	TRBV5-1	ASSLLGRGNSGNTIY
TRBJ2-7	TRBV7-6	ASSPRTGGPEQY
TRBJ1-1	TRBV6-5	ASTAGTLGYTEAF
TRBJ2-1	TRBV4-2	ASSQGDAQGPDNEQF
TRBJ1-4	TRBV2	ASSEGNRGDEKLF
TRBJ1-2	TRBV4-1	ASSQESNYGYT
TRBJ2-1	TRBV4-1	ASSQTYDSYNEQF
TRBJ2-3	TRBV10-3	AISAGDYNTDTQY
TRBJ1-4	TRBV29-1	SVARTGGAKYEKLF
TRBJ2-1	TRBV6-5	ASSSDRGSYNEQF
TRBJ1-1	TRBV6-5	ASTEGGMNTEAF
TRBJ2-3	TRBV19	ASSIPRGGVNTDTQY
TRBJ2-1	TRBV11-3	ASSASSGIDYEQF
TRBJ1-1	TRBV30	AWSYSGMNTEAF
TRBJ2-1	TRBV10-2	AISGTSKGYNEQF
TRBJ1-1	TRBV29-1	SVRWFTGTEAF
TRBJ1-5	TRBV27	ASKSRGNQPQH
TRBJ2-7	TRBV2	ASRGTAYEQY